Below, 4 T cell receptor beta chains from the same sample are listed, as sequenced in a study of immune heterogeneity within non-small cell lung tumors. Multiplex PCR amplified TCR beta CDR3 with 32 V and 13 J primers. TCRdb itself ran the multiplex PCR reads through MiXCR, one entry per CDR3 protein. Of approximately 3,200 distinct CDR3 sequences listed, about 22% were seen once; the top ten hold 15% to 20%. Bulk tumor genomic DNA was the template, and each sample received about 600 ng. Several spatially distant biopsies were obtained per primary tumor intraoperatively. The patients were newly diagnosed with non-small cell lung cancer, had not been treated, and had curative surgery. The sample consisted of lung tumor tissue. The receptors were sampled from a man between 60 and 75 years old with non-small cell lung cancer.

Concerning this clonotype: A read error is possible here, since a much larger clone lies one base away. This chain connects TRBV5-1 to TRBJ2-1; TRBD2 agrees at 10 bases. There are 15 residues in the CDR3. Germline loops: CDR1 SGHRS, CDR2 YFSETQ. The CDR3 DNA is TGCGGCAGCAGCTTGGTGGCTAGCGGGAGCAATGAGCAGTTCTTC. This sequence encodes CGSSLVASGSNEQFF. The whole variable domain, remainder taken from reference TRBV5-1 and TRBJ2-1, is KAGVTQTPRYLIKTRGQQVTLSCSPISGHRSVSWYQQTPGQGLQFLFEYFSETQRNKGNFPGRFSGRQFSNSRSEMNVSTLELGDSALYLCGSSLVASGSNEQFFGPGTRLTVL.

This clonotype counts as medium-sized. The chain couples TRBV9 to TRBJ2-3, with 8 bases aligning to TRBD2. V shed 4 bases and J 9 bases; nucleotides not matched to a gene: 10. Germline CDR1 reads SGDLS; CDR2 reads YYNGEE. The length of the CDR3 is 14 residues. CDR3 sequence (DNA): TGTGCCAGCAGCCCGCCGGAGCGGGAGTTAACGCAGTATTTT. Translating it yields CASSPPERELTQYF.

By proportion, this clonotype is medium-sized (0.01 to 0.1%). The chain carries TRBV5-1 and TRBJ2-3; no clear D. The CDR3 totals 15 residues. V was clipped by 2 bases and J by 2 bases, with 12 bases between them. CDR1 and CDR2 (germline): SGHRS, YFSETQ. The CDR3 spells CASSFQDPHTDTQYF. CDR3 DNA: TGCGCCAGCAGCTTTCAGGATCCGCACACAGATACGCAGTATTTT.

This clonotype has just a few counts. This could be a read error, since a much larger clone is one nucleotide away. J is TRBJ2-1 and V is TRBV5-6; either TRBD1 or TRBD2 may fit D (5 bases each). CDR1 is SGHDT, CDR2 YYEEEE, per germline. This CDR3 has 13 amino acids. V was pared by 10 bases and J by 9 bases, with 20 bases between. CDR3 in DNA: TGTGCCGGCACCCGGGACGCGGATTTTGAGCAGTTCTTC. Protein: CAGTRDADFEQFF. The full variable domain, rest sourced from reference TRBV5-6 and TRBJ2-1, is DAGVTQSPTHLIKTRGQQVTLRCSPKSGHDTVSWYQQALGQGPQFIFQYYEEEERQRGNFPDRFSGHQFPNYSSELNVNALLLGDSALYLCAGTRDADFEQFFGPGTRLTVL.